A selection of T cell receptor beta chains follows, all from one sample in a study of T cell responses to AZD1222 COVID-19 vaccine. The protocol was immunoSEQ multiplex PCR, while the TCRdb copy is restricted to in-frame clones and leaves out a portion. The repertoire holds 55,000 to 70,000 clones, with 60% to 85% as singletons. Here the sequenced sample was peripheral blood, taken on day 0 of AZD1222 vaccination. Receptor source: an adult in good health. Both conserved end residues are part of each CDR3. A D gene is named only where the DNA matches it firmly. Clone size is shown for a subset of rows, as once, few, many or a class of expanded clone.

clone size	CDR3 length	D gene	V gene	J gene	CDR3 DNA	CDR3 protein
.	15	.	TRBV5-8	TRBJ2-7	TGTGCCAGCAGCTCTCCGGTAGGGAACTCCTACGAGCAGTACTTC	CASSSPVGNSYEQYF
.	16	.	TRBV5-1	TRBJ1-2	TGCGCCAGCAGCTTGGACAGCTCCACCGGCCCCTATGGCTACACCTTC	CASSLDSSTGPYGYTF
.	16	.	TRBV5-1	TRBJ1-1	TGCGCCAGCAGCTTGGCCGGCGGCAGGGGAGATTTTGGAGCTTTCTTT	CASSLAGGRGDFGAFF
once	13	.	TRBV12-3/TRBV12-4	TRBJ1-1	TGTGCCAGCAGTTTTGGGACTAACACTGAAGCTTTCTTT	CASSFGTNTEAFF
few	16	.	TRBV11-2	TRBJ1-3	TGTGCCAGCAGCCTCCTGGAGGGGAGGTCGGGAAACACCATATATTTT	CASSLLEGRSGNTIYF
few	13	.	TRBV12-3/TRBV12-4	TRBJ1-1	TGTGCCAGCAGTTTAGGAGTGGGCGTAGAAGCTTTCTTT	CASSLGVGVEAFF
.	11	.	TRBV28	TRBJ1-1	TGTGCCAGCACGGAGAACACTGAAGCTTTCTTT	CASTENTEAFF
.	14	.	TRBV3-1/TRBV3-2	TRBJ1-6	TGTGCCAGCAGCCAGGTCACGGTTAATTCACCCCTCCACTTT	CASSQVTVNSPLHF
.	15	.	TRBV5-4	TRBJ1-6	TGTGCCAGCAGCTTGAGGAGCTCCTATAATTCACCCCTCCACTTT	CASSLRSSYNSPLHF
.	16	TRBD1	TRBV12-5	TRBJ1-4	TGTGCTAGTGGTTTGGTAACGACAGGGAGTACTGAAAAACTGTTTTTT	CASGLVTTGSTEKLFF
once	14	.	TRBV10-3	TRBJ1-2	TGTGCCATCACCGGACAGACAGGCGAGTATGGCTACACCTTC	CAITGQTGEYGYTF
once	15	.	TRBV5-5	TRBJ2-1	TGTGCCAGCAGCTCAACCGGGACGGTATACAATGAGCAGTTCTTC	CASSSTGTVYNEQFF
.	13	.	TRBV27	TRBJ1-2	TGTGCCAGCAGTTCCAGGGAAGACTATGGCTACACCTTC	CASSSREDYGYTF
.	16	TRBD1	TRBV6-6	TRBJ1-1	TGTGCCAGCAGTTACCCGGACAGGGGGAGTGACACTGAAGCTTTCTTT	CASSYPDRGSDTEAFF
.	13	.	TRBV12-3/TRBV12-4	TRBJ1-4	TGTGCCAGCAGTAAGGCCTTTGATGGAAAACTGTTTTTT	CASSKAFDGKLFF
.	13	TRBD1	TRBV6-5	TRBJ2-5	TGTGCCAGCAGTTCCGGACAGGAAGAGACCCAGTACTTC	CASSSGQEETQYF
.	14	TRBD1	TRBV7-9	TRBJ1-2	TGTGCCAGCAGCTTGTCGGACAGGGCAAGCGGCTACACCTTC	CASSLSDRASGYTF
.	15	.	TRBV5-4	TRBJ1-2	TGTGCCAGCAGGGGGGCCGGGGATTCTAACTATGGCTACACCTTC	CASRGAGDSNYGYTF
.	13	TRBD2	TRBV7-2	TRBJ2-1	TGTGCCAGCAGCTTAGGGGAGCGGGGGGGTCAGTTCTTC	CASSLGERGGQFF